Below, one T cell receptor (beta chain) is given with its context. As yet, its antigen is unknown. The data belong to a study of T cells in localized non-small cell lung cancer. Some clones are missing from TCRdb's copy, which holds only in-frame ones; the method was immunoSEQ multiplex PCR. The sample comprises roughly 13,000 clones, roughly 90% of which are singletons, and roughly 2.6% rests with the top ten. General observations from the study: Tumor showed lower T cell clonality than uninvolved adjacent lung, where it was highest. Detection in adjacent lung was observed for a median 57 of the top 100 tumor clones. Sequence data derive from only one tumor region, so heterogeneity remains possible.

The CDR3 loop spans 16 amino acids. With 0 bases removed from V and 3 bases from J, the gap between germline ends came to 16 bases. The germline CDR1 and CDR2 sequences are SGDLS and YYNGEE. The chain employs TRBV9 and TRBJ2-7, with D hard to call. The sequence came from a man between 40 and 70 years old with stage III lung adenocarcinoma. Source: peripheral blood mononuclear cells, taken before any cancer treatment. The CDR3 region has the DNA TGTGCCAGCAGCGTAGGTTCAGGATTAGGTGTCTACGAGCAGTACTTC. Amino acid sequence: CASSVGSGLGVYEQYF.